The 29 T cell receptor beta chains below were found in one sample sequenced in a study of blood T cells in healthy people across ages. A second PCR of roughly 7 to 11 cycles used a sample-barcoded 5' primer and a J-beta primer mix. A single record per CDR3 protein comes from TCRdb applying MiXCR to the 5' RACE reads. The table includes approximately 580,000 distinct CDR3 sequences, nearly 25% detected once. The same sample was also studied in work on T cells of mothers and their children.

Sample: blood. The source of these receptors is a boy between 10 and 17 years old in good health.

There are a few counts of this clonotype. J is TRBJ2-4 and V is TRBV6-1; D gene ambiguous. The germline V and J ends were trimmed by 7 bases and 0 bases, with 16 bases remaining between them. The germline CDR1 and CDR2 sequences are MNHNS and SASEGT. This CDR3 is 16 amino acids long. The CDR3 region has the DNA TGTGCCAGCACGATTAGATTAGGGATAGCCAAAAACATTCAGTACTTC. This gives the protein CASTIRLGIAKNIQYF.

This chain joins TRBV10-3 and TRBJ1-4; D perhaps matches TRBD1 (6 bases). The CDR3 has 14 residues. The V gene's germline CDR1 is ENHRY and CDR2 SYGVKD. The V gene lost 0 bases and the J gene lost 7 bases, with 9 bases spanning the gap. This CDR3 is CAISESRGGEKLFF. The CDR3 region has the DNA TGTGCCATCAGTGAGTCCAGGGGAGGTGAAAAACTGTTTTTT.

This clonotype was seen more than once but under ten times. This sequence joins TRBV20-1 and TRBJ2-5, with D tentatively TRBD1 (6 bases). Trimming pared 3 bases from V and 5 bases from J, leaving 13 bases between. Germline CDR1 reads DFQATT; CDR2 reads SNEGSKA (reference sequence). CDR3 size: 13 residues. The DNA for the CDR3 is TGCAGTGCTAGCCTTACAGGGCGGGAGACCCAGTACTTC. This gives the protein CSASLTGRETQYF.

This clonotype was observed at least ten times. V and J are TRBV9 and TRBJ2-3, with D perhaps matching TRBD2 (7 bases). The CDR3 is made up of 16 amino acids. CDR1 SGDLS and CDR2 YYNGEE come from the germline V gene. The ends were cut back, 0 bases at V and 2 bases at J, with 13 bases in the middle. The CDR3 region is CASSVGVGGHTDTQYF. In DNA form, the CDR3 reads TGTGCCAGCAGCGTAGGGGTCGGGGGGCACACAGATACGCAGTATTTT.

The rearrangement uses TRBV7-3 and TRBJ2-3; 10 bases map to TRBD2. The V segment lost 4 bases and the J segment 6 bases; nucleotides outside the gene matches: 13. CDR1 is SGHTA and CDR2 is FQGTGA in the germline V gene. This CDR3 has 17 residues. The CDR3: CASSSPSGSHLSDTQYF. The DNA for the CDR3 is TGTGCCAGCAGCTCTCCTAGCGGGAGCCATCTTTCCGATACGCAGTATTTT.

The chain employs TRBV30 and TRBJ1-2; TRBD1 agrees at 8 bases. V lost 0 bases, J lost 4 bases, and 7 bases stayed unmatched. The CDR3 consists of 15 residues. The V gene's germline CDR1 is GTSNPN and CDR2 SVGIG (reference sequence). CDR3 region: CAWSVARQGIYGYTF. The CDR3, as DNA: TGTGCCTGGAGTGTGGCCCGACAGGGGATCTATGGCTACACCTTC.

The chain is built from TRBV5-1 and TRBJ2-1; weak D call: TRBD1 (5 bases). The J call may be in error: the DNA end matches TRBJ2-5 better. CDR3 size: 15 residues. The germline gives CDR1 SGHRS, CDR2 YFSETQ. The CDR3 DNA reads TGCGCCAGCAGCTTGGAGGCAGGGAAGGTGGAGACCCAGTACTTC. It yields the protein CASSLEAGKVETQYF.

This clonotype was detected only a few times. The chain recombines TRBV27 with TRBJ1-2; weak D call: TRBD1 (5 bases). CDR3 length: 15 residues. The V end lost 4 bases, the J end lost 4 bases, and 16 bases lay between the germline ends. Germline CDR1 reads MNHEY; CDR2 reads SMNVEV (reference sequence). The CDR3 region has the DNA TGTGCCAGCAGTTCCGGCAGGGCAAGTTCCTATGGCTACACCTTC. It yields the protein CASSSGRASSYGYTF.

The chain's CDR3 is CASSDTSGRDTQYF. CDR3 bases: TGTGCCAGCAGTGACACTAGCGGGAGGGATACGCAGTATTTT. This chain joins TRBV6-4 and TRBJ2-3; 12 positions agree with TRBD2. Germline V gives CDR1 MRHNA, CDR2 SNTAGT. The CDR3 covers 14 residues. V gave up 2 bases and J gave up 6 bases; unmatched junction bases: 0.

This chain connects TRBV2 to TRBJ2-2; 13 bases fit TRBD2. The germline V gene encodes CDR1 SNHLY and CDR2 FYNNEI. V trimming: 8 bases; J trimming: 6 bases; junction bases outside the gene matches: 3. The CDR3 has 14 residues. CDR3 amino acids: CASLGLAGPGELFF. CDR3 DNA: TGTGCCAGCTTGGGACTAGCGGGACCCGGGGAGCTGTTTTTT.

The CDR3: CAWRLAGSYEQYF. The DNA of the CDR3 is TGTGCCTGGAGGCTAGCGGGCTCCTACGAGCAGTACTTC. This chain uses TRBV30 with TRBJ2-7, with TRBD2 identical over 8 bases. V was clipped by 3 bases and J by 0 bases; unmatched bases: 1. Germline assignment: CDR1 GTSNPN and CDR2 SVGIG (reference sequence). This CDR3 spans 13 amino acids.

The J gene is TRBJ2-5, the V gene TRBV9, with D possibly being TRBD2 (7 bases). Trimming stripped 3 bases from V and 2 bases from J, with 17 bases between. The CDR3 length is 16 residues. In germline, CDR1 is SGDLS, CDR2 YYNGEE. CDR3 region: CASSESGRGKQETQYF. Written as DNA, the CDR3 is TGTGCCAGCAGCGAGTCAGGGAGGGGGAAACAAGAGACCCAGTACTTC.

The chain employs TRBV18 and TRBJ2-1, with 7 bases identical to TRBD2. The CDR3 is 18 amino acids. V trimming: 3 bases; J trimming: 0 bases; junction bases outside the gene matches: 11. Germline values: CDR1 KGHSH, CDR2 LQKENI. The CDR3 region has the DNA TGTGCCAGCTCACCCCAAGGGCTAGCGGTAAGCTCCTACAATGAGCAGTTCTTC. Amino acid sequence: CASSPQGLAVSSYNEQFF.

This sequence joins TRBV24-1 and TRBJ1-5; 7 positions match TRBD1. The CDR3 extends over 17 amino acids. Germline-derived CDR1 and CDR2 are KGHDR and SFDVKD. The V and J ends lost 5 bases and 3 bases, in that order; junction bases with no gene match: 12. DNA for the CDR3: TGTGCCACCAGTGCCTCGGGGACAGCCCTTTTCAATCAGCCCCAGCATTTT. Protein product: CATSASGTALFNQPQHF.

This clonotype was detected a few times. The chain links TRBV4-3 to TRBJ2-7; TRBD1 might be the D (5 bases). CDR3 size: 16 residues. Germline CDR1 is LGHNA and CDR2 is YSLEER. V lost 0 bases and J lost 3, with 15 bases in between. CDR3 amino acids: CASSQEIRQDIYEQYF. CDR3 DNA: TGCGCCAGCAGCCAAGAAATTCGGCAGGACATCTACGAGCAGTACTTC.

The chain recombines TRBV6-2 or TRBV6-3 with TRBJ2-5, with D hard to call. The J call may be wrong; the DNA end is better matched by TRBJ2-7. The CDR3 length is 14 residues. CDR1 is MNHEY and CDR2 is SVGEGT in the germline V gene. CDR3 sequence reads: CASSYLGGPYEQYF. As DNA, the CDR3 is TGTGCCAGCAGTTACTTAGGCGGTCCCTACGAGCAGTACTTC.

With respect to this clonotype: Its ends do not fully match the called genes, so a read error is possible. The chain is built from TRBV19 and TRBJ1-1, with no clear D. Per germline, CDR1 LNHDA and CDR2 SQIVND (reference sequence). This CDR3 is built from 12 residues. The CDR3 DNA sequence: TGTGCCAGAAGTATGTCGAACACTGAAGCTTTCTTT. This sequence encodes CARSMSNTEAFF.

This clonotype has more than one count but fewer than ten. The chain is built from TRBV6-5 and TRBJ1-2; 8 bases match TRBD1. This CDR3 is 15 amino acids long. CDR1 is MNHEY and CDR2 is SVGAGI in the germline V gene. V was pared by 6 bases and J by 0 bases, with 6 bases of the junction left unmatched. The CDR3 region is CASSPGQGANYGYTF. CDR3 DNA sequence: TGTGCCAGCAGCCCCGGACAGGGAGCTAACTATGGCTACACCTTC.

This clonotype was counted only a few times. This chain connects TRBV5-6 to TRBJ2-3; TRBD1 aligns across 9 bases. Germline loops: CDR1 SGHDT, CDR2 YYEEEE. Trimming cost V 5 bases and J 10 bases; bases outside gene matches: 17. The CDR3 has 16 residues. Here the CDR3 reads CASRRDRDLMWDAQYF. CDR3 bases: TGTGCCAGCAGACGGGACAGGGATCTAATGTGGGATGCGCAGTATTTT.

This clonotype was seen just once. Germline is not matched at one junction end, which may reflect a read error. The V call is TRBV4-3, the J call TRBJ2-5; perhaps TRBD2 as D (5 bases). The CDR3 covers 15 residues. The germline V gene encodes CDR1 LGHNA and CDR2 YSLEER. In DNA, the CDR3 is TGCGCCAGCAGCCAAGAGAAGGGTCCTTGGGAGACCCAGTGCTTC. Its translation: CASSQEKGPWETQCF.

The genes are TRBV6-6 and TRBJ2-1; a possible D gene is TRBD2 (6 bases). This CDR3 region has 15 residues. The germline gives CDR1 MNHNY, CDR2 SVGAGI (reference sequence). Trimming removed 6 bases at V and 4 bases at J, with 16 bases between. The CDR3 nucleotides are TGTGCCAGCAGGGATGTGGGGGGTTGGTACAATGAGCAGTTCTTC. It encodes CASRDVGGWYNEQFF.

This clonotype occurred a few times. The chain couples TRBV20-1 to TRBJ1-4; D not certain. Germline-derived CDR1 and CDR2 are DFQATT and SNEGSKA (reference sequence). The CDR3 runs to 14 residues. V was cut by 6 bases and J by 6 bases, with 17 bases left in between. The CDR3 sequence: CSALGGGNDEKLFF. The CDR3 DNA is TGCAGTGCCCTTGGAGGAGGGAATGATGAAAAACTGTTTTTT.

The chain combines TRBV27 with TRBJ2-2; tentative D call: TRBD1 (5 bases). Germline CDR1 is MNHEY and CDR2 is SMNVEV (reference sequence). This CDR3 comprises 14 residues. V lost 4 bases to trimming and J lost 7 bases, with 13 bases between them. The CDR3 reads CASSWQGTGGELFF. CDR3 DNA sequence: TGTGCCAGCAGTTGGCAGGGCACTGGCGGGGAGCTGTTTTTT.

V is TRBV28 and J is TRBJ2-3; D unclear. Germline CDR1 is MDHEN and CDR2 is SYDVKM. V shed 6 bases and J shed 4 bases, with 14 bases lying between them. This CDR3 spans 14 amino acids. CDR3 loop: CASSLGLLADTQYF. CDR3 DNA sequence: TGTGCCAGCAGCCTGGGGTTACTTGCAGATACGCAGTATTTT.

The chain combines TRBV27 with TRBJ2-3, with 10 bases fitting TRBD2. Trimming took 3 bases from V and 0 from J; bases not matched to a gene: 3. This CDR3 comprises 16 residues. The germline CDR1 and CDR2 sequences are MNHEY and SMNVEV (reference sequence). CDR3 in DNA: TGTGCCAGCAGTTTCCGTAGCGGGGGGAGCACAGATACGCAGTATTTT. Translated: CASSFRSGGSTDTQYF.

The CDR3 sequence: CASSLVGRQSSGNTIYF. DNA for the CDR3: TGCGCCAGCAGCTTGGTGGGCAGACAGAGCTCTGGAAACACCATATATTTT. The J gene is TRBJ1-3, the V gene TRBV5-1, with a tentative D call TRBD1 (5 bases). Germline V CDR1 and CDR2: SGHRS, YFSETQ. The CDR3 is made up of 17 amino acids. Trimming cost V 0 bases and J 0 bases, with 13 bases left between them. The full variable domain, with the rest looked up from reference TRBV5-1 and TRBJ1-3, is KAGVTQTPRYLIKTRGQQVTLSCSPISGHRSVSWYQQTPGQGLQFLFEYFSETQRNKGNFPGRFSGRQFSNSRSEMNVSTLELGDSALYLCASSLVGRQSSGNTIYFGEGSWLTVV.

V usage is TRBV9 and J usage is TRBJ2-3; D is possibly TRBD2 (7 bases). CDR1 and CDR2 (germline): SGDLS, YYNGEE. Between the trimmed V and J ends, which lost 2 bases and 4 bases, there was a span of 17 bases. The CDR3 length is 16 residues. CDR3 residues: CASSVPLGGAADTQYF. CDR3 nucleotide sequence: TGTGCCAGCAGCGTCCCGCTGGGGGGGGCTGCAGATACGCAGTATTTT.

This clonotype was picked up a small number of times. This sequence joins TRBV7-8 and TRBJ1-4; 9 positions match TRBD1. The V gene end was trimmed by 5 bases and the J gene end by 8 bases; junction bases not matched to a gene: 6. This CDR3 has 14 residues. Germline CDR1 is SGHVS and CDR2 is FQNEAQ. The CDR3 loop reads CASSAGTGWEKLFF. The CDR3 DNA follows: TGTGCCAGCAGCGCCGGGACAGGGTGGGAAAAACTGTTTTTT.

This clonotype showed up just a few times. The chain links TRBV6-1 to TRBJ2-7; D ambiguous. The CDR3 totals 15 residues. V dropped 1 base and J dropped 0 bases, with 10 bases sitting between them. CDR1 MNHNS and CDR2 SASEGT come from the germline V gene. CDR3 amino acids: CASSEESYSSYEQYF. For the CDR3, the DNA is TGTGCCAGCAGTGAAGAGTCTTACAGCTCCTACGAGCAGTACTTC.